This TCR beta chain was captured by sequencing in a study of OX40 agonist ivuxolimab in advanced cancers. About the research overall: Prior checkpoint blockade (anti-PD-1, anti-PD-L1 or anti-CTLA-4) was permitted; under 50% had it.

Some clones are missing from TCRdb's copy, which holds only in-frame ones; the method was immunoSEQ multiplex PCR. The repertoire holds some 80,000 clones, with over 85% as singletons. The CDR3 length is 12 residues. V lost 8 bases, J lost 6 bases, and 13 bases lay in between. CDR1 SGHRS and CDR2 YFSETQ come from the germline V gene. Of note for this clone: Its antigen remains unknown.

Study-level findings and limits: Within 6 weeks, CD4+ and CD8+ blood T cells expanded clonally at 0.1 to 3.0 mg/kg. Specificity for antigen went undetermined in the expanded peripheral T cells.

The TCR sequence derives from an adult with an advanced solid tumor such as melanoma, head and neck, liver or kidney cancer. The sample consisted of CD4+ or CD8+ T cells sorted from blood, taken in a trial of the OX40 agonist ivuxolimab. The gene calls are TRBV5-1 and TRBJ2-3, with D tentatively TRBD1 (8 bases). CDR3 region: CARTGEGDTQYF. The DNA of the CDR3 is TGCGCCAGGACAGGGGAGGGGGATACGCAGTATTTT.